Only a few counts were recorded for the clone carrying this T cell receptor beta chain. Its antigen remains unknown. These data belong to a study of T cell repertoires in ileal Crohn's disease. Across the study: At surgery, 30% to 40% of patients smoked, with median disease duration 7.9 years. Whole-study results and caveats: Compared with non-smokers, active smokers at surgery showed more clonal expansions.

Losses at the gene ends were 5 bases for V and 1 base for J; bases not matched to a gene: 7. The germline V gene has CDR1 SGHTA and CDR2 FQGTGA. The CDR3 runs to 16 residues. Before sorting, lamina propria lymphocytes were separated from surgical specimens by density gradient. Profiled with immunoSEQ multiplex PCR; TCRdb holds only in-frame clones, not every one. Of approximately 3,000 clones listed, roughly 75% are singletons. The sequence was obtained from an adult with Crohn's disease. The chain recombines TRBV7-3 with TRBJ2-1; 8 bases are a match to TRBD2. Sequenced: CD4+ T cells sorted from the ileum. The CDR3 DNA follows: TGTGCCAGCAGCCCCCTCGGGGGGGGATCCTACAATGAGCAGTTCTTC. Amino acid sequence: CASSPLGGGSYNEQFF.